This T cell receptor (beta chain) is from a study of T-cell reconstitution after alpha-beta-depleted transplantation in children. Whole-study findings and limits: Reports say that about two months after transplant, the alpha-beta T cells came out of several hundred graft clones that had expanded.

This clonotype was seen many times. As yet, its antigen is unknown. Construction of the TCRbeta library involved unique molecular identifiers. Each CDR3 protein gets one entry after TCRdb re-called the PCR reads with MiXCR. The sample holds more than 2,500 distinct CDR3 sequences, roughly 27% seen once. The CDR3 is made up of 14 amino acids. The V and J ends lost 4 bases and 1 base, in that order; junction bases with no gene match: 3. The V gene's germline CDR1 is SGHRS and CDR2 YFSETQ. The chain joins TRBV5-1 to TRBJ2-5; 8 bases are a match to TRBD1. The receptor's source is a male patient aged 2 to 9 who had a stem cell transplant for acute myeloid leukemia, so the T cells may come from the graft donor. This sample comprised PBMCs, mostly from graft donor cells, obtained 60 days after TCRalphabeta/CD19-depleted stem cell transplant. The CDR3 reads CASSGQGFQETQYF. The CDR3, as DNA: TGCGCCAGCAGCGGACAGGGATTCCAAGAGACCCAGTACTTC.